Shown below are 7 T cell receptor beta chains from a single sample sequenced in a study of T-cell reconstitution after alpha-beta-depleted transplantation in children. The authors prepared the TCRbeta library with unique molecular identifiers. MiXCR, applied by TCRdb to the PCR reads, yields one record per CDR3 protein. The data contain about 580,000 distinct CDR3 sequences, under 25% of them singletons. Specimen: PBMCs, mostly from graft donor cells, collected 360 days after TCRalphabeta/CD19-depleted stem cell transplant. The receptors were gathered from a boy in the first two years of life who had a stem cell transplant for acute myeloid leukemia, so the T cells may come from the graft donor.

This clonotype was seen many times. V usage is TRBV12-3 or TRBV12-4 and J usage is TRBJ2-3, with TRBD2 as a possible D gene (5 bases). V dropped 3 bases and J dropped 5 bases, with 18 bases sitting between them. CDR3 size: 16 residues. As DNA, the CDR3 is TGTGCCAGCAGTTTTTCGTTCGAGGGCTTGGGAGATACGCAGTATTTT. Translation: CASSFSFEGLGDTQYF.

Many counts were recorded for this clonotype. Sequence at one end of the junction differs from germline and may be a read error. J is TRBJ1-1 and V is TRBV29-1, with D perhaps TRBD1 (6 bases). The CDR3 runs 13 residues. Germline CDR1 and CDR2: SQVTM and ANQGSEA. The CDR3 reads CRVDRSLVTEAFF. CDR3 nucleotide sequence: TGCAGGGTTGACAGGTCGTTAGTCACTGAAGCTTTCTTT. Complete variable domain (other parts from reference TRBV29-1 and TRBJ1-1): SAVISQKPSRDICQRGTSLTIQCQVDSQVTMMFWYRQQPGQSLTLIATANQGSEATYESGFVIDKFPISRPNLTFSTLTVSNMSPEDSSIYLCRVDRSLVTEAFFGQGTRLTVV.

This clonotype was counted at least ten times. This chain uses TRBV12-3 or TRBV12-4 with TRBJ2-7, with D possibly matching TRBD2 (6 bases). Trimming pared 3 bases from V and 4 bases from J, leaving 16 bases between. CDR3 length: 15 amino acids. CDR3 coding DNA: TGTGCCAGCAGTTTGGGGGACGGACGGGGGTACGAGCAGTACTTC. It specifies CASSLGDGRGYEQYF.

This chain links TRBV12-3 or TRBV12-4 with TRBJ1-6; D not certain. The CDR3 contains 14 residues. The V end was cut by 4 bases, the J end by 8 bases, with 12 bases between. CDR3 sequence: CASSWEGRDSPLHF. The CDR3 DNA is TGTGCCAGCAGTTGGGAGGGTAGGGATTCACCCCTCCACTTT.

The chain recombines TRBV6-2 or TRBV6-3 with TRBJ2-1; 11 bases are shared with TRBD2. V lost 5 bases to trimming and J lost 2 bases; unmatched junction nucleotides: 11. The CDR3 contains 18 residues. Germline lookup yields CDR1 MNHEY and CDR2 SVGEGT. Written as DNA, the CDR3 is TGTGCCAGCAGTCAAGTGCCGACTAGCGGGGACCCCTACAATGAGCAGTTCTTC. Its protein product is CASSQVPTSGDPYNEQFF.

This clonotype appeared a single time. One end of the junction does not line up with germline, which may come from a read error. V gene TRBV5-1 combines with J gene TRBJ2-5; TRBD2 might be the D (6 bases). The CDR3 loop spans 15 amino acids. Germline V gene sequence: CDR1 SGHRS, CDR2 YFSETQ. CDR3 DNA: TGCGCCAACAGCCTAGGAGGGGCTCGACAAAAGACCCAGTACTTC. Protein sequence: CANSLGGARQKTQYF.

This clonotype was recorded a few times. One end of the junction does not line up with germline, which may come from a read error. This chain links TRBV5-5 with TRBJ2-7; D remains unclear. This CDR3 comprises 11 residues. Per the germline V gene, CDR1 is SGHKS and CDR2 is YYEKEE (reference sequence). The CDR3 DNA follows: TGTGCCAGCAGCCCCCCGCCTGGATTGGACTTC. This gives the protein CASSPPPGLDF.